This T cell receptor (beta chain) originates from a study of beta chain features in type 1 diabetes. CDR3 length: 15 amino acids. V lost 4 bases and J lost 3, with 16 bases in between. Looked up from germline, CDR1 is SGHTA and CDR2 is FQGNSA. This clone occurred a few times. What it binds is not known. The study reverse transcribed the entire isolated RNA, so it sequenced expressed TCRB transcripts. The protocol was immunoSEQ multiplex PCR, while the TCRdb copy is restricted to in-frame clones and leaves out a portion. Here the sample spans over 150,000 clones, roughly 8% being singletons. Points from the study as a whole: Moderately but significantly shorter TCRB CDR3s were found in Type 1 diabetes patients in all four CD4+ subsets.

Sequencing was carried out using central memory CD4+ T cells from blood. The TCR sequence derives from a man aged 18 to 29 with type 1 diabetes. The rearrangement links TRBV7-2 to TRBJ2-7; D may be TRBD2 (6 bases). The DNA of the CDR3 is TGTGCCAGCAGCTCAAGGGGCGGGACCTTCTACGAGCAGTACTTC. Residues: CASSSRGGTFYEQYF.